Shown below are 29 T cell receptor beta chains from a single sample sequenced in a study of T cells in Graves' hyperthyroidism and ophthalmopathy. Amplification of TCR beta CDR3 regions used RNA as the template. First-round RT-PCR targeting the TCR CDR3 was performed with the HTBI primer set. TCRdb reanalysed the multiplex PCR reads using MiXCR and keeps one entry per CDR3 protein. Among under 350,000 distinct CDR3 sequences listed, approximately 15% were seen once. The sample comprised blood. Source of these receptors: a woman aged 60 to 75 with Graves' ophthalmopathy.

The sample holds a few counts of this clonotype. The gene calls are TRBV7-8 and TRBJ1-2; D ambiguous. Trimming removed 4 bases at V and 1 base at J, with 13 bases between. Germline values: CDR1 SGHVS, CDR2 FQNEAQ. CDR3 size: 15 residues. CDR3 coding DNA: TGTGCCAGCAGCTATGGCCCCCAAGTTAACTATGGCTACACCTTC. Its protein is CASSYGPQVNYGYTF. Filled out from reference TRBV7-8 and TRBJ1-2, the complete variable domain reads GAGVSQSPRYKVAKRGQDVALRCDPISGHVSLFWYQQALGQGPEFLTYFQNEAQLDKSGLPSDRFFAERPEGSVSTLKIQRTQQEDSAVYLCASSYGPQVNYGYTFGSGTRLTVV.

Of note for this clonotype: A much larger clone differs from this one at a single base, so this may be a read error. The V gene is TRBV6-1, the J gene TRBJ1-5; 10 bases line up with TRBD1. The assigned J gene may be wrong: the sequence end matches TRBJ2-3 better. The CDR3 loop spans 16 amino acids. Looked up from germline, CDR1 is MNHNS and CDR2 is SASEGT. CDR3 DNA: TGTGCCAGCAGTGGCCGGGACAGGGGCTTCAATCAGCCCCAGTATTTT. This translates into CASSGRDRGFNQPQYF.

CDR3 sequence: CASSQESEIYNEQFF. Here the CDR3 DNA reads TGCGCCAGCAGCCAAGAGAGTGAGATCTACAATGAGCAGTTCTTC. This sequence joins TRBV4-3 and TRBJ2-1; D unclear. V was clipped by 0 bases and J by 3 bases, with 9 bases between them. The germline gives CDR1 LGHNA, CDR2 YSLEER. This CDR3 has 15 residues.

This clonotype was observed a handful of times. This rearrangement joins TRBV6-5 to TRBJ2-3; 13 bases are shared with TRBD2. The CDR3 sequence is 18 residues long. With 2 bases clipped from V and 2 bases from J, the junction kept 7 bases outside the gene matches. Germline-derived CDR1 and CDR2 are MNHEY and SVGAGI. CDR3 residues: CASSYIPTSGRYTDTQYF. The DNA of the CDR3 is TGTGCCAGCAGTTACATTCCGACTAGCGGGAGGTACACAGATACGCAGTATTTT.

This clonotype was counted at least ten times. The CDR3 protein is CSARLDRATEAFF. For the CDR3, the DNA is TGCAGTGCTAGATTGGACAGGGCAACTGAAGCTTTCTTT. This chain joins TRBV20-1 and TRBJ1-1; 8 bases fit TRBD1. Germline CDR1 is DFQATT and CDR2 is SNEGSKA (reference sequence). This CDR3 contains 13 residues. The trim removed 2 bases at V and 5 bases at J, leaving 4 bases unmatched.

The chain couples TRBV4-1 to TRBJ2-3, with TRBD2 identical over 8 bases. The V and J ends lost 4 bases and 3 bases, in that order; junction bases with no gene match: 12. The germline gives CDR1 MGHRA, CDR2 YSYEKL. The CDR3 length is 17 residues. CDR3 in DNA: TGCGCCAGCAGCCCAGTGGGGGGGGGCGGGAGGACAGATACGCAGTATTTT. Residues: CASSPVGGGGRTDTQYF.

The chain joins TRBV28 to TRBJ1-4; D unclear. Germline loops: CDR1 MDHEN, CDR2 SYDVKM. V gave up 4 bases and J gave up 3 bases, with 12 bases separating them. The CDR3 is made up of 15 amino acids. The CDR3 protein is CASSSTGMSNEKLFF. As DNA, the CDR3 is TGTGCCAGCAGTTCCACGGGGATGTCTAATGAAAAACTGTTTTTT.

The genes are TRBV18 and TRBJ1-1, with TRBD1 matching over 8 bases. Trimming took 6 bases from V and 8 from J; bases not matched to a gene: 5. CDR3 length: 12 residues. Looked up from germline, CDR1 is KGHSH and CDR2 is LQKENI. CDR3 region: CASSRDRGEAFF. The CDR3 bases are TGTGCCAGCTCCCGCGACAGGGGAGAAGCTTTCTTT.

This clonotype was seen many times. The chain links TRBV11-2 to TRBJ1-5, with D uncertain. The CDR3 loop spans 16 amino acids. The germline V gene has CDR1 SGHAT and CDR2 FQNNGV. The V end lost 0 bases, the J end lost 3 bases, and 12 bases lay between the germline ends. In nucleotides, the CDR3 is TGTGCCAGCAGCTTAGAGTCGGGCAGGTCCAATCAGCCCCAGCATTTT. This codes for CASSLESGRSNQPQHF.

The chain recombines TRBV20-1 with TRBJ2-1; 7 positions agree with TRBD2. From germline, CDR1 is DFQATT and CDR2 SNEGSKA (reference sequence). This CDR3 spans 12 amino acids. J gave up 2 bases and V 6 bases, and 1 base lay outside the gene matches. In DNA form, the CDR3 reads TGCAGTGCCGGGAGGACCTACAATGAGCAGTTCTTC. Its translation: CSAGRTYNEQFF.

In its sample, this clonotype was seen many times. V is TRBV28 and J is TRBJ1-5, with D possibly being TRBD1 (6 bases). Germline loops: CDR1 MDHEN, CDR2 SYDVKM. CDR3 length: 17 residues. V was pared by 3 bases and J by 2 bases, with 17 bases between. The CDR3 DNA reads as TGTGCCAGCAGTTTGGCACCGGGGGCGCAAGGCAATCAGCCCCAGCATTTT. Protein: CASSLAPGAQGNQPQHF.

This clonotype came up many times. J is TRBJ1-2 and V is TRBV3-1; D is possibly TRBD1 (5 bases). CDR1 and CDR2 (germline): LGHDT, YNNKEL (reference sequence). Trimming cost V 3 bases and J 2 bases, with 13 bases left between them. This CDR3 is built from 15 residues. The DNA for the CDR3 is TGTGCCAGCAGCCACAGTTCGCGGGGGAACTATGGCTACACCTTC. The encoded protein is CASSHSSRGNYGYTF.

This clonotype appeared many times. The rearrangement joins TRBV2 to TRBJ1-5, with a weak D call TRBD1 (6 bases). V was trimmed by 3 bases and J by 2 bases, leaving 14 bases between them. The CDR3 sequence is 16 residues long. CDR1 SNHLY and CDR2 FYNNEI come from the germline V gene. The CDR3 loop reads CASSEGDRFGNQPQHF. In DNA form, the CDR3 reads TGTGCCAGCAGTGAGGGCGACAGGTTTGGCAATCAGCCCCAGCATTTT.

This clonotype was counted at least ten times. V usage is TRBV28 and J usage is TRBJ1-6; D possibly corresponds to TRBD1 (6 bases). CDR1 is MDHEN, CDR2 SYDVKM, per germline. This CDR3 has 14 residues. The ends were cut back, 6 bases at V and 6 bases at J, with 12 bases in the middle. The CDR3 here is CASRLGQTNSPLHF. The CDR3 DNA is TGTGCCAGCAGATTGGGACAAACTAATTCACCCCTCCACTTT.

This clonotype was counted a few times. CDR3 in DNA: TGTGCCACCGGTTATGACAATAGCAATCAGCCCCAGCATTTT. Residues: CATGYDNSNQPQHF. The chain couples TRBV15 to TRBJ1-5; the D is unclear. This CDR3 is 14 amino acids long. In germline, CDR1 is LNHNV, CDR2 YYDKDF (reference sequence). Trimming left V 8 bases short and J 0 bases short, with 11 bases between. Using reference TRBV15 and TRBJ1-5 for the parts outside the CDR3, the full variable domain is DAMVIQNPRYQVTQFGKPVTLSCSQTLNHNVMYWYQQKSSQAPKLLFHYYDKDFNNEADTPDNFQSRRPNTSFCFLDIRSPGLGDTAMYLCATGYDNSNQPQHFGDGTRLSIL.

The rearrangement uses TRBV20-1 and TRBJ2-1; TRBD1 matches 8 bases. Germline CDR1 DFQATT, CDR2 SNEGSKA (reference sequence). V was clipped by 6 bases and J by 5 bases; unmatched bases: 9. CDR3 length equals 14 residues. DNA for the CDR3: TGCAGTGCCCTAAACCCGACAGGGGACAATGAGCAGTTCTTC. As protein: CSALNPTGDNEQFF.

The CDR3 here is CASSLEANEQYF. The CDR3 nucleotides are TGTGCCAGCAGCTTGGAGGCCAACGAGCAGTACTTC. The rearrangement joins TRBV5-4 to TRBJ2-7; the D is unclear. The CDR3 has 12 amino acids. V lost 0 bases and J 5 bases, leaving 6 bases between the germline ends. Germline V gene sequence: CDR1 SGHNT, CDR2 YYREEE (reference sequence). Full variable domain (missing parts from reference TRBV5-4 and TRBJ2-7): ETGVTQSPTHLIKTRGQQVTLRCSSQSGHNTVSWYQQALGQGPQFIFQYYREEENGRGNFPPRFSGLQFPNYSSELNVNALELDDSALYLCASSLEANEQYFGPGTRLTVT.

This chain uses TRBV6-5 with TRBJ2-2, with D possibly called TRBD1 or TRBD2 (5 bases each). This CDR3 spans 16 amino acids. The V end was cut by 0 bases, the J end by 7 bases, with 15 bases between. Germline V CDR1 and CDR2: MNHEY, SVGAGI. CDR3 in amino acids: CASSYSNRGVVGELFF. For the CDR3, the DNA is TGTGCCAGCAGTTACTCGAATCGAGGGGTAGTCGGGGAGCTGTTTTTT.

The sample holds many counts of this clonotype. The DNA for the CDR3 is TGTGCCAGCAGCTTAGCCTGGGGGGCCGGTGGCAATGAGCAGTTCTTC. It encodes CASSLAWGAGGNEQFF. J is TRBJ2-1 and V is TRBV11-2; D might be TRBD1 or TRBD2, each matching 6 bases. This CDR3 spans 16 amino acids. V dropped 1 base and J dropped 6 bases, with 16 bases sitting between them. The germline V gene encodes CDR1 SGHAT and CDR2 FQNNGV.

This clonotype was recorded a few times. V is TRBV6-5 and J is TRBJ1-2; 8 nucleotides align to TRBD1. The CDR3 length is 15 residues. Germline CDR1 is MNHEY and CDR2 is SVGAGI. The ends lost 2 bases at V and 8 bases at J; junction bases unmatched: 10. CDR3: CASSYAPGGGGGYTF. The CDR3 region has the DNA TGTGCCAGCAGTTACGCCCCAGGGGGCGGAGGGGGCTACACCTTC.

The J gene is TRBJ1-5, the V gene TRBV9; D not resolved. Germline V gene sequence: CDR1 SGDLS, CDR2 YYNGEE. Trimming took off 2 bases at V and 6 bases at J, with 15 bases between the two ends. The CDR3 is made up of 15 amino acids. Here the CDR3 reads CASSVVSPGGQPQHF. CDR3 coding DNA: TGTGCCAGCAGCGTGGTCAGCCCGGGTGGTCAGCCCCAGCATTTT. Combining the CDR3 with reference TRBV9 and TRBJ1-5 gives the whole variable domain DSGVTQTPKHLITATGQRVTLRCSPRSGDLSVYWYQQSLDQGLQFLIQYYNGEERAKGNILERFSAQQFPDLHSELNLSSLELGDSALYFCASSVVSPGGQPQHFGDGTRLSIL.

The CDR3 region is CSADEGLAGGTDTQYF. CDR3 bases: TGCAGTGCGGACGAGGGACTAGCGGGAGGCACAGATACGCAGTATTTT. V usage is TRBV20-1 and J usage is TRBJ2-3, with 14 nucleotides matching TRBD2. V dropped 6 bases and J dropped 1; count of bases not matched to a gene: 6. CDR3 length: 16 residues. From germline, CDR1 is DFQATT and CDR2 SNEGSKA (reference sequence).

The V call is TRBV9, the J call TRBJ1-2, with TRBD1 matching 8 bases. CDR1 and CDR2 from the germline V gene are SGDLS and YYNGEE. V trimming: 3 bases; J trimming: 1 base; junction bases outside the gene matches: 11. There are 17 residues in the CDR3. Here the CDR3 reads CASSAGAGGWGNYGYTF. CDR3 sequence (DNA): TGTGCCAGCAGCGCTGGGGCAGGGGGCTGGGGTAACTATGGCTACACCTTC.

Many counts were recorded for this clonotype. V usage is TRBV28 and J usage is TRBJ2-2; no clear D. Trimming cost V 1 base and J 8 bases, with 8 bases left between them. In germline, CDR1 is MDHEN, CDR2 SYDVKM. This CDR3 is 13 amino acids long. CDR3 coding DNA: TGTGCCAGCAGTTTATTGAGGCAGGGGGAGCTGTTTTTT. It yields the protein CASSLLRQGELFF.

With regard to this clonotype: This could be a read error, since a much larger clone is one nucleotide away. The chain joins TRBV5-8 to TRBJ2-2; TRBD1 matches at 8 bases. The CDR3 has 15 amino acids. Germline V gives CDR1 SGHTS, CDR2 YDEGEE. In DNA form, the CDR3 reads TGTGCCGGCAGCTCCCGGGACAGGCACACCGGGGAGCTGTTTTTT. Translating gives CAGSSRDRHTGELFF.

This clonotype showed up many times. The V gene is TRBV12-3 or TRBV12-4, the J gene TRBJ1-1; D not resolved. V was clipped by 5 bases and J by 0 bases, with 10 bases between them. The CDR3 loop spans 14 amino acids. CDR3 nucleotides: TGTGCCAGCAGTCTTTTTCAGGTGAACACTGAAGCTTTCTTT. Translating it yields CASSLFQVNTEAFF.

This clonotype appeared a few times. The chain is built from TRBV6-2 or TRBV6-3 and TRBJ1-2; D not resolved. Looked up from germline, CDR1 is MNHEY and CDR2 is SVGEGT. CDR3 length: 17 residues. V gave up 4 bases and J gave up 5 bases, with 23 bases separating them. CDR3 residues: CASSCLRSRTLYYGYTF. The CDR3 region has the DNA TGTGCCAGCAGTTGCTTGCGGTCCAGGACGCTTTATTATGGCTACACCTTC.

This clonotype has a count of ten or more. This chain connects TRBV7-9 to TRBJ2-7; tentative D call: TRBD1 (7 bases). The CDR3 extends over 13 amino acids. The V end was cut by 2 bases, the J end by 4 bases, with 9 bases between. Germline values: CDR1 SEHNR, CDR2 FQNEAQ (reference sequence). CDR3: CASSLQGGYEQYF. The DNA of the CDR3 is TGTGCCAGCAGCTTACAGGGGGGTTACGAGCAGTACTTC.

This clonotype turned up a few times. This sequence joins TRBV28 and TRBJ1-2; 8 bases agree with TRBD1. Germline values: CDR1 MDHEN, CDR2 SYDVKM. The CDR3 consists of 15 residues. V lost 2 bases, J lost 4 bases, and 6 bases stayed unmatched. The CDR3 reads CASSLVGQAGYGYTF. The CDR3 nucleotides read TGTGCCAGCAGTTTAGTGGGACAGGCGGGCTATGGCTACACCTTC.